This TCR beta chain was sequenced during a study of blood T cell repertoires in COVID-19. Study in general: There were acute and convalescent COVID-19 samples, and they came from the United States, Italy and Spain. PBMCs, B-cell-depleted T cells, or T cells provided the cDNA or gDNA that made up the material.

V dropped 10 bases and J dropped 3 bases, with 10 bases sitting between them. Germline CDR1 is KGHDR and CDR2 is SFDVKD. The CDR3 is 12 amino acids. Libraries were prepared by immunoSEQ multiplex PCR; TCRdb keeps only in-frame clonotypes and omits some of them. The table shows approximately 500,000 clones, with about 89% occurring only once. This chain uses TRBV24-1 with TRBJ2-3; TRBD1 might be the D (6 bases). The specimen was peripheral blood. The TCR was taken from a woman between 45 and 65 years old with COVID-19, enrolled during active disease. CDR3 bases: TGTGCCACTACAGGGAAGACAGATACGCAGTATTTT. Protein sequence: CATTGKTDTQYF.